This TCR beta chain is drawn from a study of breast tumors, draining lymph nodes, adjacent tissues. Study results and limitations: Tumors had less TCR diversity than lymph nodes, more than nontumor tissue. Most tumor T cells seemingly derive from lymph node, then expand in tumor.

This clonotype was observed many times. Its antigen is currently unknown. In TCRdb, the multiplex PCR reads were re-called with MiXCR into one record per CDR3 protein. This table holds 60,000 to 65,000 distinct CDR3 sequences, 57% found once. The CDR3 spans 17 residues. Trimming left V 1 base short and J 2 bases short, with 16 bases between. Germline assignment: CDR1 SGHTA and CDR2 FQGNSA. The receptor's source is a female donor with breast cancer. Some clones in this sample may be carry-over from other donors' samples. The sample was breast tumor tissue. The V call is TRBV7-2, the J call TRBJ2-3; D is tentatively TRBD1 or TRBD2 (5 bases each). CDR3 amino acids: CASSLEGVREATDTQYF. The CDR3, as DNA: TGTGCCAGCAGCTTAGAAGGGGTCCGGGAAGCCACAGATACGCAGTATTTT.